The entry below gives a single TCR beta chain sequence along with its context. Data came from immunoSEQ multiplex PCR; TCRdb stores just in-frame clones and leaves some out. The table records some 61,000 clones, 68% of them present only once. V was shortened by 6 bases and J by 8 bases, with 17 bases between the two germline ends. This CDR3 contains 15 residues. Germline values: CDR1 MGHDK, CDR2 SYGVNS. This sample stems from a study of cytotoxic CD8 clonotypes in ibrutinib-treated CLL. Study-wide context: Patients gave response samples after a median around eleven months of treatment, range 6 to 36.

This receptor was identified in a human donor with chronic lymphocytic leukemia. The V gene is TRBV25-1, the J gene TRBJ2-6, with a possible D match to TRBD2 (6 bases). The starting material was PBMCs, obtained after 12 months of ibrutinib treatment. Here the CDR3 DNA reads TGTGCCAGCAGAGGACTCCGGGGGACCCCCAACGTCCTGACTTTC. Translated, it gives CASRGLRGTPNVLTF.